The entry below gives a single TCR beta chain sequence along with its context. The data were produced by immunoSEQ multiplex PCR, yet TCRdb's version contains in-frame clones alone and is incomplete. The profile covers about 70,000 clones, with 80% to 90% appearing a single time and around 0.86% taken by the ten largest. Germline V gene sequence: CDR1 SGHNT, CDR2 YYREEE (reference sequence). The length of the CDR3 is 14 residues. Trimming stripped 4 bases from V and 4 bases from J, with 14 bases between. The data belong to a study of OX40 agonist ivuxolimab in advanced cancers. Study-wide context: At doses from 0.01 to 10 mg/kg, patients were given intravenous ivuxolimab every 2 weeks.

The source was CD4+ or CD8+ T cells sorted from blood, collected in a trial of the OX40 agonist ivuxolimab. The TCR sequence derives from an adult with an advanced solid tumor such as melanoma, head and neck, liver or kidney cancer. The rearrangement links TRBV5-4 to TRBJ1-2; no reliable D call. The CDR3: CASSQVLGSYGYTF. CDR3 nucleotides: TGTGCCAGCAGCCAAGTTCTGGGGAGCTATGGCTACACCTTC.